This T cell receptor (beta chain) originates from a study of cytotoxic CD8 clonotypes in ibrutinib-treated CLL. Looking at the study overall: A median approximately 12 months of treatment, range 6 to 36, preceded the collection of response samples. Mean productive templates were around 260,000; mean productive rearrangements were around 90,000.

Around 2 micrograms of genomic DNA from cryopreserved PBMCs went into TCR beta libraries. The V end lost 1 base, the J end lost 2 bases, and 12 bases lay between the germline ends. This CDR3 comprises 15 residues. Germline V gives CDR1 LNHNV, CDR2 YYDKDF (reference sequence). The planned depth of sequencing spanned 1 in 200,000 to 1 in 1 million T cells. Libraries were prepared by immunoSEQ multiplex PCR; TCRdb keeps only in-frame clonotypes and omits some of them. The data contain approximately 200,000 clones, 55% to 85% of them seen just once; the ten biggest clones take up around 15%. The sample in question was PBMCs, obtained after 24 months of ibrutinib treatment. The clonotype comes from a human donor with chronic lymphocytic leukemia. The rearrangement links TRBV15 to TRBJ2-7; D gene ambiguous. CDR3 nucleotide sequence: TGTGCCACCAGCAGAGTCCCGGACCACCCCTACGAGCAGTACTTC. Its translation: CATSRVPDHPYEQYF.